The clone carrying this TCR beta chain was picked up a small number of times. Antigen specificity is unknown. These data are taken from a study of OX40 agonist ivuxolimab in advanced cancers. The method was immunoSEQ multiplex PCR; TCRdb's version includes in-frame clones alone and lacks a portion of them. The sample yields roughly 55,000 clones, 80% seen once. The CDR3 sequence is 13 residues long. V lost 3 bases and J lost 5, with 10 bases in between. The germline V gene encodes CDR1 SGHTA and CDR2 FQGTGA. Blood samples were obtained at baseline, cycle 4 day 1, and cycle 7 day 1. Overall study results and limits: No antigen was identified for the clonally expanded peripheral T cells.

The sequences come from CD4+ or CD8+ T cells sorted from blood, collected in a trial of the OX40 agonist ivuxolimab. The genes are TRBV7-3 and TRBJ2-5, with TRBD1 as a possible D gene (6 bases). This receptor was identified in an adult with an advanced solid tumor such as melanoma, head and neck, liver or kidney cancer. The CDR3 spells CASSFGQRETQYF. The CDR3 DNA sequence: TGTGCCAGCAGCTTTGGACAGAGGGAGACCCAGTACTTC.